The rows below give T cell receptor beta chains drawn from one sample of a study of T cells after yellow fever vaccination. From the 5' RACE reads, TCRdb called clonotypes with MiXCR, one entry per CDR3 protein. This table holds about 550,000 distinct CDR3 sequences, roughly a fifth found once. Source: PBMCs, taken 15 days after the yellow fever booster vaccination. These receptors originate from a man under 40 who received the YFV17D yellow fever vaccine. CDR3s include the opening cysteine and the closing phenylalanine or tryptophan. The D gene is left open where the match is weak. Only part of the rows carry a size: once, few, many, or a class if the clone is expanded.

d_call j_call v_call clone_size cdr3_aa cdr3_nt
NA TRBJ2-7 TRBV5-1 few CAKVQVISYEQYF TGCGCCAAGGTACAGGTTATCTCCTACGAGCAGTACTTC
NA TRBJ2-7 TRBV5-1 few CASSPGDGTSSYEQYF TGCGCCAGCAGCCCTGGGGACGGAACCTCCTCCTACGAGCAGTACTTC
TRBD1 TRBJ2-5 TRBV20-1 few CSARGQGARGETQYF TGCAGTGCGAGGGGACAGGGGGCAAGGGGAGAGACCCAGTACTTC
TRBD2 TRBJ2-3 TRBV5-5 NA CASDGGSPPDTQYF TGTGCCAGCGATGGCGGGAGTCCTCCAGATACGCAGTATTTT
TRBD2 TRBJ2-4 TRBV4-2 NA CASSGKRGDIQYF TGTGCCAGCAGCGGCAAACGGGGGGACATTCAGTACTTC
TRBD2 TRBJ2-1 TRBV7-2 few CASSLASGRPNNEQFF TGTGCCAGCAGCTTGGCTAGCGGGAGACCTAACAATGAGCAGTTCTTC
TRBD1 TRBJ2-7 TRBV28 NA CASIRSGQGYEQYF TGTGCCAGCATTCGCTCGGGACAGGGCTACGAGCAGTACTTC
NA TRBJ1-1 TRBV18 few CASRPFDGWNTEAFF TGTGCCAGCCGACCCTTTGACGGTTGGAACACTGAAGCTTTCTTT
TRBD1 TRBJ2-7 TRBV10-3 few CATGTGGHYEQYF TGTGCCACCGGGACAGGGGGCCACTACGAGCAGTACTTC
TRBD1 TRBJ1-5 TRBV30 NA CAWRETGGSQPQHF TGTGCCTGGAGGGAGACAGGGGGGTCTCAGCCCCAGCATTTT
NA TRBJ1-3 TRBV5-1 NA CASRLGPTSGNTIYF TGCGCCAGCAGATTAGGACCGACCTCTGGAAACACCATATATTTT
NA TRBJ2-1 TRBV11-2 NA CASSLRTLRVTRGNEQFF TGTGCCAGCAGCCTACGTACACTTAGAGTAACTAGGGGCAATGAGCAGTTCTTC
NA TRBJ2-6 TRBV20-1 NA CSAPLGGSGANVLTF TGCAGTGCTCCTTTGGGGGGCTCTGGGGCCAACGTCCTGACTTTC
NA TRBJ2-7 TRBV27 few CASASGLSVQYEQYF TGTGCCTCCGCTAGTGGCCTCTCCGTTCAGTACGAGCAGTACTTC
TRBD2 TRBJ2-5 TRBV7-2 NA CASSLPLAGIETQYF TGTGCCAGCAGCTTACCGCTAGCGGGAATAGAGACCCAGTACTTC
TRBD1 TRBJ1-1 TRBV11-2 NA CASSKNRGTEAFF TGTGCCAGCAGCAAAAACAGGGGGACTGAAGCTTTCTTT
NA TRBJ2-5 TRBV4-2 NA CASSQDPRGGETQYF TGTGCCAGCAGCCAAGATCCTAGGGGGGGGGAGACCCAGTACTTC
NA TRBJ2-6 TRBV6-2/TRBV6-3 few CASGTRVSTFSGANVLTF TGTGCCAGCGGAACTAGGGTTTCGACTTTCTCTGGGGCCAACGTCCTGACTTTC
NA TRBJ1-5 TRBV24-1 NA CATSDSARGAGNQPQHF TGTGCCACCAGTGATTCCGCCAGGGGCGCGGGCAATCAGCCCCAGCATTTT
NA TRBJ1-4 TRBV3-1 few CASNALGYEKLFF TGTGCCAGCAACGCCCTCGGGTACGAAAAACTGTTTTTT
NA TRBJ2-1 TRBV7-3 few CASSLGASENEQFF TGTGCCAGCAGCCTTGGGGCTAGCGAGAATGAGCAGTTCTTC
NA TRBJ2-1 TRBV5-1 few CASSKSGPRSYNEQFF TGCGCCAGCAGCAAGTCGGGCCCCCGCTCCTACAATGAGCAGTTCTTC
NA TRBJ2-4 TRBV29-1 many CSATSQGTTIAKNIQYF TGCAGCGCCACCTCCCAGGGAACAACAATAGCCAAAAACATTCAGTACTTC
NA TRBJ2-3 TRBV5-1 few CASRGEGLSFTDTQYF TGCGCCAGCCGCGGAGAGGGGCTTTCCTTCACAGATACGCAGTATTTT
NA TRBJ2-1 TRBV20-1 NA CSARDPPRWEQFF TGCAGTGCTAGAGACCCCCCAAGATGGGAGCAGTTCTTC
NA TRBJ2-2 TRBV11-3 NA CASSSGTSNTGELFF TGTGCCAGCAGCTCCGGGACATCCAACACCGGGGAGCTGTTTTTT
TRBD1 TRBJ2-1 TRBV6-1 NA CASRPGQGAYNEQFF TGTGCCAGCAGACCGGGACAGGGAGCCTACAATGAGCAGTTCTTC
NA TRBJ1-3 TRBV7-2 few CASSPQGLGNTIYF TGTGCCAGCAGCCCGCAGGGTTTGGGAAACACCATATATTTT
TRBD1 TRBJ2-2 TRBV25-1 NA CASSDRFGTGGIINTGELFF TGTGCCAGCAGTGACCGCTTTGGGACAGGGGGGATAATTAACACCGGGGAGCTGTTTTTT
TRBD2 TRBJ2-1 TRBV5-6 few CASSIPGLGNEQFF TGTGCCAGCAGCATACCGGGACTAGGCAATGAGCAGTTCTTC
NA TRBJ2-1 TRBV19 NA CASRGVAGRKEQFF TGTGCCAGTAGAGGGGTGGCGGGTCGGAAAGAGCAGTTCTTC
NA TRBJ1-6 TRBV6-1 NA CASRRAGVYNSPLHF TGTGCCAGCAGGAGGGCCGGGGTGTATAATTCACCCCTCCACTTT
TRBD1 TRBJ1-4 TRBV27 NA CASSFYAGGQGALEKLFF TGTGCCAGCAGTTTTTATGCCGGAGGACAGGGGGCGCTTGAAAAACTGTTTTTT
NA TRBJ1-4 TRBV28 NA CASRPNPFLNEKLFF TGTGCCAGCAGGCCCAATCCGTTTCTTAATGAAAAACTGTTTTTT
NA TRBJ1-1 TRBV29-1 few CSVASRLVDTEAFF TGCAGCGTTGCCAGTAGGTTAGTGGACACTGAAGCTTTCTTT
TRBD2 TRBJ2-2 TRBV4-3 NA CASSQERAGGAGELFF TGCGCCAGCAGCCAAGAAAGGGCGGGAGGCGCCGGGGAGCTGTTTTTT
NA TRBJ2-7 TRBV12-3/TRBV12-4 NA CASSLYLPSYEQYF TGTGCCAGCAGTTTATACCTACCTTCCTACGAGCAGTACTTC
NA TRBJ2-5 TRBV28 NA CASSSSNEGETQYF TGTGCCAGCAGTAGCTCCAACGAAGGAGAGACCCAGTACTTC
NA TRBJ2-1 TRBV27 few CASSLSGAGTFNEQFF TGTGCCAGCAGTTTATCGGGGGCTGGAACTTTCAATGAGCAGTTCTTC
NA TRBJ1-1 TRBV29-1 few CSVEGSTEAFF TGCAGCGTTGAAGGTAGCACTGAAGCTTTCTTT
NA TRBJ1-1 TRBV7-2 few CASRTRGEAFF TGTGCCAGCAGGACCCGGGGGGAAGCTTTCTTT
NA TRBJ2-1 TRBV7-9 few CASSLVRQTRYNEQFF TGTGCCAGCAGCTTAGTTAGACAGACAAGATACAATGAGCAGTTCTTC
NA TRBJ2-7 TRBV20-1 NA CSARVNRVYEQYF TGCAGTGCTAGAGTTAACAGGGTCTACGAGCAGTACTTC
TRBD1 TRBJ2-5 TRBV5-1 many CASSLGTGKETQYF TGTGCCAGCAGCTTAGGGACAGGGAAAGAGACCCAGTACTTC
TRBD2 TRBJ2-1 TRBV10-3 few CAIRPAGGINEQFF TGTGCCATCAGACCGGCGGGAGGAATCAATGAGCAGTTCTTC
TRBD1 TRBJ2-3 TRBV11-1 many CASSYRGTDTQYF TGTGCCAGCAGCTACAGGGGGACAGATACGCAGTATTTT
NA TRBJ1-5 TRBV20-1 few CSARDRAGKGQPQHF TGCAGTGCTAGAGATCGGGCAGGGAAGGGTCAGCCCCAGCATTTT
TRBD1 TRBJ1-2 TRBV12-3/TRBV12-4 NA CASSFSAQGAVDGYTF TGTGCCAGCAGTTTCAGCGCACAGGGGGCAGTTGATGGCTACACCTTC